The 14 T cell receptor beta chains below come from one sample, sequenced in a study of post-analysis software for immune sequencing data. Findings and caveats of the study: TRBV5-6, TRBV5-1 and TRBV20-1 belonged to a set of roughly 5 TRBV segments that were more frequent in patients than controls.

Researchers reported that TCR beta cDNA libraries carried unique molecular identifiers. TCRdb fed the PCR reads into MiXCR, producing one record per CDR3 protein. Seen here are hundreds of thousands of distinct CDR3 sequences, around 50% observed once, and the top ten hold 4.6%. The antigens of these receptors remain unknown. The specimen sequenced was blood. Every receptor here comes from a girl aged 10 to 17 with multiple sclerosis.

The rearrangement joins TRBV7-2 to TRBJ2-1, with 9 positions matching TRBD1. The CDR3 is 17 residues long. The V segment lost 6 bases and the J segment 3 bases; nucleotides outside the gene matches: 12. CDR1 and CDR2 from the germline V gene are SGHTA and FQGNSA. The CDR3 spells CASSSDPGTGIYNEQFF. The CDR3 DNA is TGTGCCAGCAGTTCAGACCCCGGGACAGGGATCTACAATGAGCAGTTCTTC. Supplemented by reference TRBV7-2 and TRBJ2-1, the full variable domain reads GAGVSQSPSNKVTEKGKDVELRCDPISGHTALYWYRQSLGQGLEFLIYFQGNSAPDKSGLPSDRFSAERTGGSVSTLTIQRTQQEDSAVYLCASSSDPGTGIYNEQFFGPGTRLTVL.

The chain is built from TRBV10-1 and TRBJ2-5, with D maybe TRBD2 (6 bases). This CDR3 comprises 17 residues. CDR1 WNHNN and CDR2 SYGVQD come from the germline V gene (reference sequence). Trimming left V 0 bases short and J 1 base short, with 15 bases between. Here the CDR3 DNA reads TGCGCCAGCAGTGAGTCGCGTGCTCCGGAGGGCCAAGAGACCCAGTACTTC. Translated, it gives CASSESRAPEGQETQYF.

V gene TRBV10-3 combines with J gene TRBJ2-3; 9 bases agree with TRBD2. This CDR3 is 15 amino acids long. Germline V gene sequence: CDR1 ENHRY, CDR2 SYGVKD. After removal of 8 bases from V and 4 bases from J, the junction contained 10 bases not matched to a gene. The CDR3 sequence: CAIQREAGGSDTQYF. The CDR3 bases are TGTGCCATCCAACGGGAAGCGGGAGGATCAGATACGCAGTATTTT.

J is TRBJ2-1 and V is TRBV5-1, with 7 bases that match TRBD1. The CDR3 length is 14 residues. The germline V gene encodes CDR1 SGHRS and CDR2 YFSETQ. Trimming cost V 4 bases and J 5 bases; bases outside gene matches: 6. The CDR3 nucleotides are TGCGCCAGCAGCCTACGGGGACAGCACAATGAGCAGTTCTTC. Protein product: CASSLRGQHNEQFF. Complete variable domain (other parts from reference TRBV5-1 and TRBJ2-1): KAGVTQTPRYLIKTRGQQVTLSCSPISGHRSVSWYQQTPGQGLQFLFEYFSETQRNKGNFPGRFSGRQFSNSRSEMNVSTLELGDSALYLCASSLRGQHNEQFFGPGTRLTVL.

This clonotype was seen a single time. This CDR3 is CASATGTGSYEQYF. In DNA form, the CDR3 reads TGTGCCAGCGCGACCGGGACAGGCTCCTACGAGCAGTACTTC. V is TRBV12-3 or TRBV12-4 and J is TRBJ2-7; 8 positions match TRBD1. The CDR3 is 14 amino acids. Trimming at V came to 8 bases and at J to 0 bases, leaving 6 bases not matched to a gene.

The rearrangement links TRBV11-2 to TRBJ1-4, with D perhaps matching TRBD1 (6 bases). The germline V and J ends were trimmed by 4 bases and 0 bases, with 30 bases remaining between them. In germline, CDR1 is SGHAT, CDR2 FQNNGV. There are 22 residues in the CDR3. As DNA, the CDR3 is TGTGCCAGCAGCTCGAACAGGGTTGATATGCGGAGGGAACCCTCAACTAATGAAAAACTGTTTTTT. Its protein is CASSSNRVDMRREPSTNEKLFF.

The chain's CDR3 is CASSRLRQTSNYGYTF. CDR3 DNA: TGTGCCAGCAGCCGCCTCCGGCAGACATCTAACTATGGCTACACCTTC. The chain employs TRBV7-2 and TRBJ1-2; D not certain. V lost 5 bases, J lost 0 bases, and 16 bases lay in between. The germline gives CDR1 SGHTA, CDR2 FQGNSA. The CDR3 spans 16 residues. The whole variable domain, remainder taken from reference TRBV7-2 and TRBJ1-2, is GAGVSQSPSNKVTEKGKDVELRCDPISGHTALYWYRQSLGQGLEFLIYFQGNSAPDKSGLPSDRFSAERTGGSVSTLTIQRTQQEDSAVYLCASSRLRQTSNYGYTFGSGTRLTVV.

The chain carries TRBV29-1 and TRBJ2-4; no definite D call. The CDR3 totals 13 residues. Trimming removed 8 bases from V and 2 bases from J, with 13 bases in between. Germline loops: CDR1 SQVTM, CDR2 ANQGSEA. The CDR3 loop is CSHSLGPKNIQYF. Here the CDR3 DNA reads TGCAGCCATAGCCTAGGGCCCAAAAACATTCAGTACTTC.

The CDR3 DNA is TGTGCCAGCAGCTTAAAAGGGGGATGGACCCTCAGCTCTGGGGCCAACGTCCTGACTTTC. Residues: CASSLKGGWTLSSGANVLTF. The rearrangement joins TRBV7-3 to TRBJ2-6, with D possibly TRBD1 on 6 matching bases. Germline lookup yields CDR1 SGHTA and CDR2 FQGTGA. The CDR3 is 20 amino acids. Trimming left V 1 base short and J 0 bases short, with 19 bases between.

The V and J genes are TRBV10-2 and TRBJ2-3; 9 bases map to TRBD2. Germline loops: CDR1 WSHSY, CDR2 SAAADI. The CDR3 length is 16 residues. With 4 bases clipped from V and 1 base from J, the junction kept 6 bases outside the gene matches. The CDR3 coding sequence is TGCGCCAGCAGTGCTTTAGCGGGAGTACGCACAGATACGCAGTATTTT. Translation gives CASSALAGVRTDTQYF.

V is TRBV7-8 and J is TRBJ2-5; D assignment may be TRBD1 or TRBD2 (5 bases each). Between the trimmed V and J ends, which lost 1 base and 4 bases, there was a span of 16 bases. Germline V CDR1 and CDR2: SGHVS, FQNEAQ. The length of the CDR3 is 16 residues. CDR3 in DNA: TGTGCCAGCAGCTTAGAGGATCGGTCGGGGACAGAGACCCAGTACTTC. Its translation: CASSLEDRSGTETQYF.

The rearrangement uses TRBV20-1 and TRBJ2-1; 7 nucleotides align to TRBD2. The CDR3 spans 15 residues. Germline trimming cut 0 bases from V and 7 bases from J; bases unmatched to any gene: 9. Germline CDR1 reads DFQATT; CDR2 reads SNEGSKA (reference sequence). The CDR3 loop is CSARDLAVEANEQFF. Here the CDR3 DNA reads TGCAGTGCTAGAGACCTAGCGGTCGAGGCGAATGAGCAGTTCTTC.

This chain uses TRBV5-1 with TRBJ1-1; D is perhaps TRBD1 (6 bases). The V end lost 4 bases, the J end lost 0 bases, and 13 bases lay between the germline ends. The germline CDR1 and CDR2 sequences are SGHRS and YFSETQ. CDR3 length: 15 amino acids. In DNA form, the CDR3 reads TGCGCCAGCAGCAAGAACAGGGTAGTGAACACTGAAGCTTTCTTT. Translation: CASSKNRVVNTEAFF.

This clonotype was seen only a few times. The chain links TRBV27 to TRBJ2-7; D gene uncertain. Trimming took off 6 bases at V and 0 bases at J, with 9 bases between the two ends. This CDR3 contains 13 residues. Germline CDR1 and CDR2: MNHEY and SMNVEV (reference sequence). The chain's CDR3 is CASRRHSSYEQYF. The CDR3 region has the DNA TGTGCCAGCAGGCGGCACAGCTCCTACGAGCAGTACTTC.